This TCR beta chain stems from a study of blood T cell repertoires in COVID-19. This clone was observed a single time. This CDR3 has 15 residues. The V gene's germline CDR1 is SGHRS and CDR2 YFSETQ. V lost 4 bases and J 6 bases, leaving 17 bases between the germline ends. Participant-given clinical history determined each cohort assignment. Libraries were prepared by immunoSEQ multiplex PCR; TCRdb keeps only in-frame clonotypes and omits some of them. The sample has 200,000 to 250,000 clones, 86% seen once. This receptor was taken from a woman in her forties or fifties in a cohort exposed to, infected with or recovered from COVID-19 (not recorded which). The chain couples TRBV5-1 to TRBJ2-1, with a weak D call TRBD1 (5 bases). Material: PBMCs or T cells enriched from blood (not recorded which). The CDR3 region is CASSHDRPPGNEQFF. In DNA, the CDR3 is TGCGCCAGCAGCCATGACAGACCCCCTGGCAATGAGCAGTTCTTC.